These 9 T cell receptor beta chains share one sample of origin, sequenced in a study of blood T cell repertoires in COVID-19. This table comes from immunoSEQ multiplex PCR, and its TCRdb copy is limited to in-frame clones, with some not included. The top ten clones hold about 10% of a sample with approximately 96,000 clones, about 85% of them seen once. The sequencing input was peripheral blood. The receptors shown here come from a woman of 80 years or more with acute or convalescent COVID-19.

This clone was seen just once. This chain connects TRBV7-8 to TRBJ1-3; perhaps TRBD1 as D (6 bases). Looked up from germline, CDR1 is SGHVS and CDR2 is FQNEAQ. Trimming removed 1 base from V and 4 bases from J, with 17 bases in between. The CDR3 covers 17 residues. CDR3 nucleotide sequence: TGTGCCAGCAGCTTAGTTAGTAACAGGGCAACCGGAAACACCATATATTTT. Protein: CASSLVSNRATGNTIYF.

The rearrangement uses TRBV6-2 or TRBV6-3 and TRBJ2-7; D unresolved. The germline V and J ends were trimmed by 6 bases and 2 bases, with 23 bases remaining between them. This CDR3 is 17 amino acids long. Germline V gene lookup returns CDR1 MNHEY and CDR2 SVGEGT. This chain's CDR3 is CASSRNPQVLPAYEQYV. The CDR3 coding sequence is TGTGCCAGCAGCCGTAACCCCCAAGTTCTGCCGGCCTACGAGCAGTACGTC.

This sequence joins TRBV5-4 and TRBJ2-2, with 12 bases lining up with TRBD2. Germline V CDR1 and CDR2: SGHNT, YYREEE (reference sequence). V shed 6 bases, J shed 0 bases, and the junction held 3 bases outside the gene matches. This CDR3 spans 16 amino acids. DNA for the CDR3: TGTGCCAGCAAGACTAGCGGGGGAACGAACACCGGGGAGCTGTTTTTT. Translation gives CASKTSGGTNTGELFF.

The chain recombines TRBV15 with TRBJ1-2; a weak D match, TRBD1 (6 bases). Germline V gene sequence: CDR1 LNHNV, CDR2 YYDKDF (reference sequence). Trimming shortened V by 6 bases and J by 6 bases, and 20 bases separated the two germline ends. CDR3 length: 15 amino acids. The CDR3 loop is CATRRAGGRLDGYTF. DNA of the CDR3: TGTGCCACCAGACGGGCGGGGGGCCGGCTGGATGGCTACACCTTC.

This clone came up once. The rearrangement joins TRBV30 to TRBJ1-2, with unresolved D. The CDR3 is 13 amino acids. CDR1 GTSNPN and CDR2 SVGIG come from the germline V gene (reference sequence). V shed 5 bases and J shed 4 bases, with 14 bases lying between them. For the CDR3, the DNA is TGTGCCTGGGGCGCAGGTTTTTTCTATGGCTACACCTTC. This codes for CAWGAGFFYGYTF. Variable domain in full (rest from reference TRBV30 and TRBJ1-2): SQTIHQWPATLVQPVGSPLSLECTVEGTSNPNLYWYRQAAGRGLQLLFYSVGIGQISSEVPQNLSASRPQDRQFILSSKKLLLSDSGFYLCAWGAGFFYGYTFGSGTRLTVV.

The V gene is TRBV18, the J gene TRBJ1-4, with 9 positions matching TRBD1. The CDR3 contains 17 residues. Germline assignment: CDR1 KGHSH and CDR2 LQKENI. With V trimmed by 1 base and J by 4 bases, 7 bases remained unmatched. The DNA for the CDR3 is TGTGCCAGCTCACCACTCGACAGGGGGATTGGTAATGAAAAACTGTTTTTT. It yields the protein CASSPLDRGIGNEKLFF.

The chain combines TRBV28 with TRBJ1-5, with TRBD1 identical over 9 bases. The CDR3 totals 18 residues. V dropped 5 bases and J dropped 2; count of bases not matched to a gene: 13. Germline V gives CDR1 MDHEN, CDR2 SYDVKM. The CDR3: CASSPQSFWTGGNQPQHF. The CDR3 bases are TGTGCCAGCAGTCCACAAAGCTTTTGGACAGGGGGCAATCAGCCCCAGCATTTT.

CDR3 loop: CASSQDFRAEAFF. CDR3 bases: TGCGCCAGCAGCCAAGATTTTAGAGCTGAAGCTTTCTTT. V gene TRBV4-3 combines with J gene TRBJ1-1, with D unresolved. V dropped 0 bases and J dropped 6 bases, with 8 bases sitting between them. The V gene's germline CDR1 is LGHNA and CDR2 YSLEER. CDR3 size: 13 residues.

The genes are TRBV7-2 and TRBJ1-4, with 8 bases that match TRBD1. CDR3 length: 13 amino acids. J lost 16 bases, V lost 5 bases, and 12 bases had no gene match. The germline V gene encodes CDR1 SGHTA and CDR2 FQGNSA. The CDR3 here is CASSRDTTGERFF. The CDR3 bases are TGTGCCAGCAGCAGAGACACGACAGGGGAGAGGTTTTTT.